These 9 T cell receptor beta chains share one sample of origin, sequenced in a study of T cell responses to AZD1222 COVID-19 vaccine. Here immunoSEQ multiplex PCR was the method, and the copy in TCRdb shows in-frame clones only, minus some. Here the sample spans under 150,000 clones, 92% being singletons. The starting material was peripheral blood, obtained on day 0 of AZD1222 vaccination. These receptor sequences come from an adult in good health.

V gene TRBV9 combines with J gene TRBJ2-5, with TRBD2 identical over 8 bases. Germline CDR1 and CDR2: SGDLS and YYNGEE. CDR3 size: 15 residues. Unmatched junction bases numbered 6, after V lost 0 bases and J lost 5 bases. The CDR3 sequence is CASSVVAGGVETQYF. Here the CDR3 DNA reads TGTGCCAGCAGCGTAGTCGCGGGAGGTGTGGAGACCCAGTACTTC.

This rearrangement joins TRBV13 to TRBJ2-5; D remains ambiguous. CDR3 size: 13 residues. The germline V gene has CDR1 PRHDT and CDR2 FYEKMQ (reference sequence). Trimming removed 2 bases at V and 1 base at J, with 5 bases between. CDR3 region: CASSLMPQETQYF. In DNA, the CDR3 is TGTGCCAGCAGCTTAATGCCCCAAGAGACCCAGTACTTC.

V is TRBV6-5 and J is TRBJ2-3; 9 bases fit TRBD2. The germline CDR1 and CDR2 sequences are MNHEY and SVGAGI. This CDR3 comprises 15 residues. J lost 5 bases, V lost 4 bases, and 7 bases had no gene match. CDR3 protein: CASSLAGEGGDTQYF. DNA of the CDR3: TGTGCCAGCAGTTTAGCGGGGGAGGGTGGAGATACGCAGTATTTT.

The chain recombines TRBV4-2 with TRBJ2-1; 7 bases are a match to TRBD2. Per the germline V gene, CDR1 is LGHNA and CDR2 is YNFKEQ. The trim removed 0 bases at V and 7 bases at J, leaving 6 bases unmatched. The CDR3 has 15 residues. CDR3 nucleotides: TGTGCCAGCAGCCAAGATAGGGCGGGAGAGAATGAGCAGTTCTTC. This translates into CASSQDRAGENEQFF.

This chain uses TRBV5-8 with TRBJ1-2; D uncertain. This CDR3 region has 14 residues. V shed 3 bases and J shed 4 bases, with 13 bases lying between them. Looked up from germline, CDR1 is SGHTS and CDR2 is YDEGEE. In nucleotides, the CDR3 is TGTGCCAGCAGCTGGAACCACGAGGGCTATGGCTACACCTTC. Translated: CASSWNHEGYGYTF.

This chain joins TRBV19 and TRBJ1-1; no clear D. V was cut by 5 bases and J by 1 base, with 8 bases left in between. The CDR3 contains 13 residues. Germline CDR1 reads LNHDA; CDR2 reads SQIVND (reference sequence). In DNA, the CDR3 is TGTGCCAGTAGTCTTGGTGAGAACACTGAAGCTTTCTTT. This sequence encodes CASSLGENTEAFF.

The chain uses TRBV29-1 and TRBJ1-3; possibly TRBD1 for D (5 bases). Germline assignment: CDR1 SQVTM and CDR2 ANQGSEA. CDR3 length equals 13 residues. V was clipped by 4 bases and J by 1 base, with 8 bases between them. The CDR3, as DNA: TGCAGCGTTGCGCAGGGTTCTGGAAACACCATATATTTT. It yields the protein CSVAQGSGNTIYF.

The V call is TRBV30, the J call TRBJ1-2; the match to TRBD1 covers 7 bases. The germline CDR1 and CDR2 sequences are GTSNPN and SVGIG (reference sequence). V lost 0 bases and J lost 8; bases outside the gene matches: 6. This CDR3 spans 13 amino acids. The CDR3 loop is CAWSVETGRGYTF. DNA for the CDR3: TGTGCCTGGAGTGTGGAGACAGGGAGAGGCTACACCTTC.

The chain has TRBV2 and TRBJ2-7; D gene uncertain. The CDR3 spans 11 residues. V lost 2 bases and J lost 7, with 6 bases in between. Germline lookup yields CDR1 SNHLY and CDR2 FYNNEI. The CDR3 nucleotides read TGTGCCAGCAGTGAAAACCGAGAGCAGTACTTC. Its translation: CASSENREQYF.